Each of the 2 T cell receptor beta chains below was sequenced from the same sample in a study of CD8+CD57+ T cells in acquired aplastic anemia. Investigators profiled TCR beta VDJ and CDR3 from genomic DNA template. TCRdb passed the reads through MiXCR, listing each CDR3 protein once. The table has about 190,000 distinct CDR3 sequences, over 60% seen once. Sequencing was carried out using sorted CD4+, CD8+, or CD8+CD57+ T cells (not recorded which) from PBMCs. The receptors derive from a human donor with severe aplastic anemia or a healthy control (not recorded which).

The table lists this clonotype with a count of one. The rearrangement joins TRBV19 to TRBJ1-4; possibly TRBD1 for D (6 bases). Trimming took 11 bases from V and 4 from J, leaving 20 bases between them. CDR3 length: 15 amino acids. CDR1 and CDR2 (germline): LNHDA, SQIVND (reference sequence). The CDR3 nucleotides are TGTGCCTCCCCGGGAGGATCCAGGGGTAATGAAAAACTGTTTTTT. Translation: CASPGGSRGNEKLFF. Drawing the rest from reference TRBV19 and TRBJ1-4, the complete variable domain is DGGITQSPKYLFRKEGQNVTLSCEQNLNHDAMYWYRQDPGQGLRLIYYSQIVNDFQKGDIAEGYSVSREKKESFPLTVTSAQKNPTAFYLCASPGGSRGNEKLFFGSGTQLSVL.

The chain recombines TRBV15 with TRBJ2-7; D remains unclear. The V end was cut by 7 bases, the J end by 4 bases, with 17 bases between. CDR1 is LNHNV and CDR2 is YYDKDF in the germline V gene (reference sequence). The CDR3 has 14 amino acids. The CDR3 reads CATITWPNRYEQYF. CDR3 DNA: TGTGCCACCATAACTTGGCCCAATCGGTACGAGCAGTACTTC.